The clone carrying this TCR beta chain was detected a few times. V lost 2 bases to trimming and J lost 4 bases, with 9 bases between them. Germline loops: CDR1 SGHVS, CDR2 FQNEAQ. The CDR3 is made up of 15 amino acids. The sample originates from a study of blood T cell repertoires in COVID-19. Study as a whole: Samples of COVID-19 (acute and convalescent) were obtained from the United States, Italy and Spain. PBMCs, B-cell-depleted T cells, or T cells were the source of the cDNA or gDNA that made up the material.

As originally analysed: Estimation of nucleated cell counts was performed using reference gene primer amplification. The assay was immunoSEQ multiplex PCR, and TCRdb's table has in-frame clones only and misses some. That table furnishes V, J and clone size, whereas the DNA furnished D and trimming. Here the sample spans some 200,000 clones, approximately 86% being singletons. Source material: peripheral blood. The V gene is TRBV7-8, the J gene TRBJ2-6, with unresolved D. The sequence derives from a man aged 35-49 years with active or convalescent COVID-19. CDR3 coding DNA: TGTGCCAGCAGCTTACAGACTCCCGGGGCCAACGTCCTGACTTTC. It codes for CASSLQTPGANVLTF.